The rows below give T cell receptor beta chains drawn from one sample of a study of blood T cells in healthy people across ages. TCRdb ran MiXCR on the 5' RACE reads and lists one entry per CDR3 protein. Seen here are about 970,000 distinct CDR3 sequences, about 53% observed once, and the top ten hold around 21%. The source material was blood. The source is a woman in her fifties or sixties in good health. CDR3s include the opening cysteine and the closing phenylalanine or tryptophan. The D gene is left open where the match is weak. Part of the rows lack a size; the others show once, few, many or a class for expanded clones.

D gene,J gene,clone size,V gene,CDR3 DNA,CDR3 protein
.,TRBJ2-1,few,TRBV6-2/TRBV6-3,TGTGCCAGCAGGCACAGCTCTTCCTACAATGAGCAGTTCTTC,CASRHSSSYNEQFF
TRBD1,TRBJ1-1,few,TRBV6-6,TGTGCCAGCATTCCGACAGGGATGAACACTGAAGCTTTCTTT,CASIPTGMNTEAFF
.,TRBJ2-7,.,TRBV5-5,TGTGCCAGCAGCTATAGAGGACAGGCCGGGGGGTACGAGCAGTACTTC,CASSYRGQAGGYEQYF
.,TRBJ2-1,few,TRBV12-3/TRBV12-4,TGTGCCAGCCGCGCCCACCGGAGAAGCTCCTACAATGAGCAGTTCTTC,CASRAHRRSSYNEQFF
TRBD2,TRBJ2-7,.,TRBV29-1,TGCAGCGTTGAGCAAGCGGGAGTCCGGTACAATGAGCAGTACTTC,CSVEQAGVRYNEQYF
TRBD1,TRBJ1-2,few,TRBV7-2,TGTGCCAGCAGCTTAGACGGGCAGGGGGCGGGCTATGGCTACACCTTC,CASSLDGQGAGYGYTF
TRBD1,TRBJ2-3,.,TRBV24-1,TGTGCCACCAGTGACGCCGGGACAGGGGGCTTTGCAGATACGCAGTATTTT,CATSDAGTGGFADTQYF
.,TRBJ2-3,.,TRBV7-3,TGTGCCAGCAGCTTAACAGGGGTTTCGGATACGCAGTATTTT,CASSLTGVSDTQYF
TRBD2,TRBJ2-3,once,TRBV13,TGTGCCAGCAGCCCGATGGGTTGGACTAGCGGGAGGGCAACCACAGATACGCAGTATTTT,CASSPMGWTSGRATTDTQYF
.,TRBJ1-2,.,TRBV20-1,TGCAGTGCGCCGAGTTCCTGGGACTATGGCTACACCTTC,CSAPSSWDYGYTF
.,TRBJ2-1,once,TRBV20-1,TGCAGTGCCATGTATCGGCGGGGCCCCTACAATAAGCAGTTCTTC,CSAMYRRGPYNKQFF
TRBD2,TRBJ2-7,few,TRBV7-9,TGTGCCAGCAGCTCCCGGACTAGCAACGCGTACGAGCAGTACTTC,CASSSRTSNAYEQYF
TRBD2,TRBJ2-1,few,TRBV5-1,TGCGCCAGCAGCTTGAGCGGGAGGGGGTCCAATGAGCAGTTCTTC,CASSLSGRGSNEQFF
.,TRBJ2-7,.,TRBV7-6,TGTGCCAGCAGCTTAGAGTATGGCGAGCAGTACTTC,CASSLEYGEQYF
.,TRBJ2-2,.,TRBV5-6,TGTGCCAGCAGCTTGGAATACACCGGGGAGCTGTTTTTT,CASSLEYTGELFF
.,TRBJ1-1,.,TRBV5-1,TGCGCCAGCCGGGGAGGAAACACTGAAGCTTTCTTT,CASRGGNTEAFF
.,TRBJ2-1,.,TRBV7-9,TGTGCCAGCAGCCCACGGGGCGGGGTCCACAATGAGCAGTTCTTC,CASSPRGGVHNEQFF
.,TRBJ1-5,few,TRBV6-1,TGTGCCAGCACCCTAAGTACGGATCCTAATCAGCCCCAGCATTTT,CASTLSTDPNQPQHF
TRBD2,TRBJ2-3,few,TRBV7-9,TGTGCCAGCAGCTTCAGACTAGCCACAGATACGCAGTATTTT,CASSFRLATDTQYF
.,TRBJ1-1,.,TRBV18,TGTGCCAGCTCACCACTCGGACAAGAAGCTTTCTTT,CASSPLGQEAFF
TRBD1,TRBJ2-7,.,TRBV9,TGTGCCAGCAGCGAAGGACAGGGACCCTCCTACGAGCAGTACTTC,CASSEGQGPSYEQYF
.,TRBJ2-6,.,TRBV7-2,TGTGCCAGCAGCTCATCACGGGCGGGGACAGGGGCCAACGTCCTGACTTTC,CASSSSRAGTGANVLTF
TRBD2,TRBJ2-7,.,TRBV20-1,TGCAGTGCTATTGGTGGCGGGAGGAGGTACGAGCAGTACTTC,CSAIGGGRRYEQYF
TRBD1,TRBJ1-2,few,TRBV6-2/TRBV6-3,TGTGCCAGCAGGAGCAGGGGGCCGGATGGCTACACCTTC,CASRSRGPDGYTF
TRBD2,TRBJ2-7,.,TRBV7-9,TGTGCCAGCAGCCCTCGCATAGCGGGAGGTCCCTACGAGCAGTACTTC,CASSPRIAGGPYEQYF
.,TRBJ1-2,.,TRBV12-3/TRBV12-4,TGTGCCAGCAGTTTGATCCTCGGGGTGCTTTTCTATGGCTACACCTTC,CASSLILGVLFYGYTF
TRBD1,TRBJ2-7,few,TRBV6-2/TRBV6-3,TGTGCCAGCAGCTGGGACAGCGAATCCTACGAGCAGTACTTC,CASSWDSESYEQYF
TRBD2,TRBJ2-7,.,TRBV7-9,TGTGCCAGCAGCGTCCGGGAAGCGGGAGAGGGCGAGCAGTACTTC,CASSVREAGEGEQYF
.,TRBJ2-5,few,TRBV7-9,TGTGCCAGCAGCCCCCTTGGGCGAGAGACCCAGTACTTC,CASSPLGRETQYF
.,TRBJ2-7,.,TRBV6-6,TGTGCCAGCAGCTCCATACGGGGGACATCCTCCTACGAGCAGTACTTC,CASSSIRGTSSYEQYF
TRBD2,TRBJ2-7,few,TRBV7-9,TGTGCCAGCACCCCGCGGGGAGGGTCCTACGAGCAGTACTTC,CASTPRGGSYEQYF
.,TRBJ2-5,.,TRBV20-1,TGCAGTGCTAGAGAAAACGGGAGAGAGACCCAGTACTTC,CSARENGRETQYF
TRBD2,TRBJ2-1,.,TRBV7-9,TGTGCCAGCAGCTTAGGGTCCCGGACTAGCGAGCCTTACAATGAGCAGTTCTTC,CASSLGSRTSEPYNEQFF
TRBD1,TRBJ1-6,few,TRBV10-3,TGTGCCATCAGGCCGGGACAGGATAATTCACCCCTCCACTTT,CAIRPGQDNSPLHF
.,TRBJ1-1,.,TRBV4-3,TGCGCCAGCAGCCAATACAATTTCCGGGACCCCAACACTGAAGCTTTCTTT,CASSQYNFRDPNTEAFF
.,TRBJ2-3,few,TRBV7-2,TGTGCCAGCAGCAGAAGTGGGTTTACGCAGTATTTT,CASSRSGFTQYF